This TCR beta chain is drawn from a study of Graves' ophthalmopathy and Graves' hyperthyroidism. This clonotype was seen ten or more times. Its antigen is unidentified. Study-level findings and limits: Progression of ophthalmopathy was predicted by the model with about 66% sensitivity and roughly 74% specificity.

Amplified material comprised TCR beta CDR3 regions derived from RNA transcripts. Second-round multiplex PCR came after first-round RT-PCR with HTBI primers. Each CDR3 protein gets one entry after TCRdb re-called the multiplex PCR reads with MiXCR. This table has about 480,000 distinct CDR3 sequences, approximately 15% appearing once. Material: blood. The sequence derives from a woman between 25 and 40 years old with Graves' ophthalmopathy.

CDR3 residues: CASSSPGGLGEQYF. CDR3 nucleotides: TGTGCCAGCAGCTCCCCGGGGGGGCTTGGGGAGCAGTACTTC. This chain uses TRBV7-3 with TRBJ2-7; 8 bases match TRBD2. Germline CDR1 SGHTA, CDR2 FQGTGA. V lost 4 bases and J lost 7; bases outside the gene matches: 9. This CDR3 has 14 residues. The full variable domain, rest sourced from reference TRBV7-3 and TRBJ2-7, is GAGVSQTPSNKVTEKGKYVELRCDPISGHTALYWYRQSLGQGPEFLIYFQGTGAADDSGLPNDRFFAVRPEGSVSTLKIQRTERGDSAVYLCASSSPGGLGEQYFGPGTRLTVT.